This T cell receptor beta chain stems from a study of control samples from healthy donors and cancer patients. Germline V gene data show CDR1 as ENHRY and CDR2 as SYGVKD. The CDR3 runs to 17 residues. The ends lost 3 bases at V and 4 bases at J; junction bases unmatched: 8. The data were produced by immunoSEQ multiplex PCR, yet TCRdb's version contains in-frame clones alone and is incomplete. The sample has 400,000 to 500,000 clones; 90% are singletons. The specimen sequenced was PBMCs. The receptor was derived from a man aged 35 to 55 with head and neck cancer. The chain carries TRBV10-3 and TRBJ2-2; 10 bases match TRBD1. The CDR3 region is CAISDTGTGAATGELFF. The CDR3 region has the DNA TGTGCCATCAGTGATACCGGGACAGGGGCAGCCACCGGGGAGCTGTTTTTT.